Listed below are T cell receptor beta chains from one sample, sequenced in a study of blood T cell repertoires in COVID-19. The protocol was immunoSEQ multiplex PCR, while the TCRdb copy is restricted to in-frame clones and leaves out a portion. The sample includes roughly 97,000 clones, 82% of them seen just once. Sequenced input: peripheral blood. The origin of the receptors is a man aged 60 to 75 with acute or convalescent COVID-19. Each CDR3 is given with its conserved first and last residue. The order of the fields is D gene, V gene, J gene, clone size, CDR3 DNA, CDR3 protein. D genes are given only for firm matches. Size is stated for part of the rows, as once, few or many counts, or as a class when the clone is expanded.

>NA|TRBV28|TRBJ1-3|NA
TGTGCCAGCAGTTCACAGTTCTCTGGAAACACCATATATTTT
CASSSQFSGNTIYF
>NA|TRBV5-5|TRBJ1-4|NA
TGTGCCAGCAGCCCTAGGACAGCAACTAATGAAAAACTGTTTTTT
CASSPRTATNEKLFF
>TRBD1|TRBV30|TRBJ1-4|NA
TGTGCCTGGAGTTTCCGACAGGGACCTAATGAAAAACTGTTTTTT
CAWSFRQGPNEKLFF
>NA|TRBV28|TRBJ1-5|NA
TGTGCCAGCATTCTAGGGGGGGCGCGTAGCAATCAGCCCCAGCATTTT
CASILGGARSNQPQHF
>NA|TRBV7-3|TRBJ2-1|NA
TGTGCCAGCAGCACACAAGTCCCCAATGAGCAGTTCTTC
CASSTQVPNEQFF
>TRBD2|TRBV6-1|TRBJ2-5|NA
TGTGCCAGCAGTGACGGCCCTCCGACTAGCGGGAAAGAGACCCAGTACTTC
CASSDGPPTSGKETQYF
>NA|TRBV7-9|TRBJ2-7|NA
TGTGCCAGCAGCTTAGAGGGGGGGAACTACGAGCAGTACTTC
CASSLEGGNYEQYF
>NA|TRBV12-3/TRBV12-4|TRBJ2-7|NA
TGTGCCACCGGGAGTCATCACGAGCAGTACTTC
CATGSHHEQYF
>TRBD1|TRBV6-5|TRBJ1-2|NA
TGTGCCAGCAGTTACCATCGGACAGGAGACTATGGCTACACCTTC
CASSYHRTGDYGYTF
>NA|TRBV19|TRBJ2-7|once
TGTGCCAGTAGTATTGGGGGGGGCGGATCCTCCTACGAGCAGTACTTC
CASSIGGGGSSYEQYF
>NA|TRBV10-3|TRBJ2-1|NA
TGTGCCATCAGTGAGTTTAGGGAGAATGAGCAGTTCTTC
CAISEFRENEQFF
>NA|TRBV28|TRBJ1-2|NA
TGTGCCAGCAGTTTACCCGCTAACTATGGCTACACCTTC
CASSLPANYGYTF
>TRBD1|TRBV24-1|TRBJ2-1|NA
TGTGCCACCAGTGATACGGGACAGGGGGGGAGAAATGAGCAGTTCTTC
CATSDTGQGGRNEQFF
>TRBD1|TRBV12-5|TRBJ1-1|NA
TGTGCTAGTGGCCTCGGACAGGGGGCCGTCTACACTGAAGCTTTCTTT
CASGLGQGAVYTEAFF
>TRBD1|TRBV7-9|TRBJ1-5|few
TGTGCCAGCAGCTTATATACAGGGGGAGACAATCAGCCCCAGCATTTT
CASSLYTGGDNQPQHF
>NA|TRBV27|TRBJ1-2|few
TGTGCCAGCAGTGCCTCAGGGTTGTCGGCCTATGGCTACACCTTC
CASSASGLSAYGYTF
>NA|TRBV7-9|TRBJ2-7|NA
TGTGCCAGCAGCTCTACCGACAGGAGCTCCTACGAGCAGTACTTC
CASSSTDRSSYEQYF
>NA|TRBV12-3/TRBV12-4|TRBJ2-7|NA
TGTGCCAGCAGTTACAACTACGAGCAGTACTTC
CASSYNYEQYF
>NA|TRBV30|TRBJ2-1|NA
TGTGCCTGGAGTGTACCCGGAGTTTGGCAGTTCTTC
CAWSVPGVWQFF
>NA|TRBV18|TRBJ2-7|NA
TGTGCCAGCTCACCAGGCAGGGGATCCTCCTACGAGCAGTACTTC
CASSPGRGSSYEQYF
>TRBD1|TRBV4-3|TRBJ1-2|NA
TGCGCCAGCAGCCAAGATGTGTCAATGGGGGGGACAGGGCGCAACTATGGCTACACCTTC
CASSQDVSMGGTGRNYGYTF
>TRBD2|TRBV28|TRBJ2-4|NA
TGTGCCAGCATCGGGACTAGGGGGGTTGGCATTCAGTACTTC
CASIGTRGVGIQYF
>NA|TRBV6-5|TRBJ2-4|NA
TGTGCCAGCAGTCTAGCGCTAGCCAAAAACATTCAGTACTTC
CASSLALAKNIQYF
>TRBD2|TRBV20-1|TRBJ2-1|NA
TGCAGTGCTAGTGACTATTGGACGGGACTAGATAACAATGAGCAGTTCTTC
CSASDYWTGLDNNEQFF
>NA|TRBV18|TRBJ2-1|NA
TGTGCCAGCTCACGGAGGGGTGATGAGCAGTTCTTC
CASSRRGDEQFF
>TRBD2|TRBV11-2|TRBJ2-1|NA
TGTGCCAGCAGCTTCACTAGCGGGTATGCAAGTGAGCAGTTCTTC
CASSFTSGYASEQFF
>NA|TRBV18|TRBJ2-2|NA
TGTGCCAGCTCACCTACAGGGTTCGCGAACACCGGGGAGCTGTTTTTT
CASSPTGFANTGELFF
>NA|TRBV3-1/TRBV3-2|TRBJ1-2|few
TGTGCCAGCAGCCAAACGGGTCTAGGCTATGGCTACACCTTC
CASSQTGLGYGYTF
>TRBD1|TRBV11-3|TRBJ1-2|NA
TGTGCCAGCAGCACTACAGGGGCCGGCTACACCTTC
CASSTTGAGYTF
>NA|TRBV28|TRBJ1-4|NA
TGTGCCAGCAGTTTGAGCACAACTAATGAAAAACTGTTTTTT
CASSLSTTNEKLFF
>TRBD1|TRBV5-1|TRBJ1-1|NA
TGCGCCAGCAGCTCAGGACAGGCCGGGGCTTTCTTT
CASSSGQAGAFF
>TRBD2|TRBV10-3|TRBJ2-7|NA
TGTGCCATCAGTCCGACTAGCGGGAGCTCCTACGAGCAGTACTTC
CAISPTSGSSYEQYF
>NA|TRBV4-3|TRBJ1-6|few
TGCGCCAGCAGCCAAGATTTAGCAGGGGCCAATTCACCCCTCCACTTT
CASSQDLAGANSPLHF
>NA|TRBV29-1|TRBJ2-2|NA
TGCAGCGTATTCTTTAGAGCCGGGGAGCTGTTTTTT
CSVFFRAGELFF
>TRBD1|TRBV5-8|TRBJ1-6|NA
TGTGCCAGCAGCAGTGGACAGGAGAGCTCCTATAATTCACCCCTCCACTTT
CASSSGQESSYNSPLHF
>TRBD1|TRBV19|TRBJ1-5|NA
TGTGCCAGTACCCCACAGGGGCCATCTAAACCCAATCAGCCCCAGCATTTT
CASTPQGPSKPNQPQHF
>TRBD2|TRBV10-3|TRBJ2-3|NA
TGTGCCATCAGTGCGTCGACCGGGACTAGCGGCACAGATACGCAGTATTTT
CAISASTGTSGTDTQYF
>TRBD1|TRBV10-3|TRBJ1-5|NA
TGTGCCATCAGTCCGGGACAGGGTGGAGGTAGCAATCAGCCCCAGCATTTT
CAISPGQGGGSNQPQHF
>TRBD2|TRBV18|TRBJ2-3|NA
TGTGCCAGCTCACCGGACGCTAGCGGCACTAGCACAGATACGCAGTATTTT
CASSPDASGTSTDTQYF
>TRBD2|TRBV6-1|TRBJ2-3|NA
TGTGCCAGCAGTGTAACTAGCGGGAGAAGCACAGATACGCAGTATTTT
CASSVTSGRSTDTQYF
>TRBD1|TRBV29-1|TRBJ2-7|NA
TGCAGCGTTGAAGAGGTGGGGGACAGCCCCGGGCAGGGGCAGTACTTC
CSVEEVGDSPGQGQYF
>TRBD2|TRBV7-2|TRBJ2-1|NA
TGTGCCAGCAGCTCGCCGCCGGGACTAGCTTACAATGAGCAGTTCTTC
CASSSPPGLAYNEQFF
>NA|TRBV30|TRBJ2-5|NA
TGTGCCTGGAGCCCCGGACTTGGGACCCAGTACTTC
CAWSPGLGTQYF
>NA|TRBV24-1|TRBJ2-3|NA
TGTGCCACCAGTGTAGGAGGGGGCGCATCAGATACGCAGTATTTT
CATSVGGGASDTQYF
>TRBD1|TRBV5-6|TRBJ2-1|once
TGTGCCAGCAGCTGGGCTCCGGGGGACAGGGGAGGCAATGAGCAGTTCTTC
CASSWAPGDRGGNEQFF
>TRBD2|TRBV30|TRBJ2-5|NA
TGTGCCTGGAGTGTACATACTAGCGGGGAAGAGACCCAGTACTTC
CAWSVHTSGEETQYF
>TRBD1|TRBV28|TRBJ1-1|NA
TGTGCCAGCAGTTTATGGAACCCGGGACAGGGGTGGATCACTGAAGCTTTCTTT
CASSLWNPGQGWITEAFF
>NA|TRBV28|TRBJ2-7|NA
TGTGCCAGCAGTACCCCAGGGCCATTCTCCTACGAGCAGTACTTC
CASSTPGPFSYEQYF
>NA|TRBV4-3|TRBJ2-3|NA
TGCGCCAGCAGCCAAGATTCCAGGGGGGCAGATACGCAGTATTTT
CASSQDSRGADTQYF
>NA|TRBV10-2|TRBJ1-1|NA
TGCGCCAGCGTCAACAGCCTGGCTGAAGCTTTCTTT
CASVNSLAEAFF
>NA|TRBV3-1/TRBV3-2|TRBJ1-1|NA
TGTGCCAGCAGCCAAGAGGCAGGAACTGAAGCTTTCTTT
CASSQEAGTEAFF
>NA|TRBV6-2/TRBV6-3|TRBJ2-2|NA
TGTGCCAGCAGTTACTCTAGCTCCGGGGAGCTGTTTTTT
CASSYSSSGELFF
>NA|TRBV5-1|TRBJ1-1|NA
TGCGCCAGCAGCTTCGGAGACACTGAAGCTTTCTTT
CASSFGDTEAFF